This passage covers 25 T cell receptor beta chains from one sample sequenced in a study of PD-1 blockade in classical Hodgkin lymphoma. Using immunoSEQ multiplex PCR, the repertoire was profiled, and TCRdb retains in-frame clones only, with some absent. The repertoire has roughly 13,000 clones, 80% to 85% of them found once; the top ten carry under 30%. Brentuximab vedotin exposure varied, and every patient relapsed after autologous stem cell transplantation. Sequences were derived from peripheral blood mononuclear cells (PBMCs), sampled at baseline. Source of these receptors: a human donor with classical Hodgkin lymphoma.

The J gene is TRBJ1-5, the V gene TRBV29-1; D remains unclear. This CDR3 has 14 residues. Germline CDR1 reads SQVTM; CDR2 reads ANQGSEA. The V end lost 6 bases, the J end lost 2 bases, and 14 bases lay between the germline ends. The CDR3 region has the DNA TGCAGCGTAACCTTAGCGGGAGGCAATCAGCCCCAGCATTTT. Protein: CSVTLAGGNQPQHF.

The chain employs TRBV5-4 and TRBJ2-7, with TRBD2 matching 9 bases. Germline V gene data show CDR1 as SGHNT and CDR2 as YYREEE (reference sequence). The CDR3 loop spans 16 amino acids. Trimming took 0 bases from V and 5 from J; bases not matched to a gene: 9. CDR3 in amino acids: CASSLGVLAGYNEQYF. The DNA of the CDR3 is TGTGCCAGCAGCTTGGGCGTCCTAGCGGGATATAACGAGCAGTACTTC.

This clone was recorded once. The rearrangement joins TRBV4-2 to TRBJ1-2; maybe TRBD1 (5 bases). CDR1 LGHNA and CDR2 YNFKEQ come from the germline V gene. V gave up 0 bases and J gave up 4 bases, with 15 bases separating them. This CDR3 is built from 16 residues. CDR3 DNA: TGTGCCAGCAGCCAAGATGGGGCGTCCACCGCCTATGGCTACACCTTC. Residues: CASSQDGASTAYGYTF.

The V call is TRBV6-6, the J call TRBJ2-2, with 12 bases fitting TRBD2. The germline CDR1 and CDR2 sequences are MNHNY and SVGAGI (reference sequence). The CDR3 consists of 15 residues. Trimming cost V 7 bases and J 4 bases; bases outside gene matches: 4. The DNA of the CDR3 is TGTGCCAGCACCGAGACTAGCGGGAGCACCGGGGAGCTGTTTTTT. Residues: CASTETSGSTGELFF.

This clone occurred once. V usage is TRBV7-9 and J usage is TRBJ1-2; D is perhaps TRBD1 (5 bases). This CDR3 spans 15 amino acids. Between the trimmed V and J ends, which lost 0 bases and 4 bases, there was a span of 12 bases. Germline V gene sequence: CDR1 SEHNR, CDR2 FQNEAQ (reference sequence). The CDR3 loop is CASSLAHRRVYGYTF. The CDR3 DNA is TGTGCCAGCAGCTTAGCGCACAGGAGAGTCTATGGCTACACCTTC.

V and J are TRBV18 and TRBJ1-2; D unclear. Trimming cost V 0 bases and J 8 bases, with 16 bases left between them. CDR1 KGHSH and CDR2 LQKENI come from the germline V gene. The CDR3 length is 15 residues. DNA for the CDR3: TGTGCCAGCTCACCACCGCGAACTATGAAGGAAGGCTACACCTTC. Translated: CASSPPRTMKEGYTF.

This sequence joins TRBV28 and TRBJ2-3; tentatively, D is TRBD2 (6 bases). Germline CDR1 and CDR2: MDHEN and SYDVKM. The CDR3 is made up of 15 amino acids. The V and J ends lost 2 bases and 1 base respectively, with 10 bases between them. The CDR3 spells CASSLIGRRTDTQYF. The CDR3 coding sequence is TGTGCCAGCAGTTTAATCGGGAGACGCACAGATACGCAGTATTTT.

This sequence joins TRBV28 and TRBJ2-5; D ambiguous. The CDR3 has 11 amino acids. V was pared by 7 bases and J by 3 bases, with 6 bases between. Germline CDR1 and CDR2: MDHEN and SYDVKM. In DNA form, the CDR3 reads TGTGCCAGCACGCTTAAAGAGACCCAGTACTTC. It translates to CASTLKETQYF.

The chain employs TRBV5-4 and TRBJ2-7, with TRBD1 matching 7 bases. Germline loops: CDR1 SGHNT, CDR2 YYREEE (reference sequence). Germline trimming cut 4 bases from V and 2 bases from J; bases unmatched to any gene: 6. The CDR3 length is 14 residues. CDR3 nucleotides: TGTGCCAGCAGCACGGGACAGAGAACCTACGAGCAGTACTTC. Residues: CASSTGQRTYEQYF.

The chain links TRBV28 to TRBJ1-1, with TRBD1 matching over 9 bases. Germline CDR1 is MDHEN and CDR2 is SYDVKM. Trimming at V came to 8 bases and at J to 5 bases, leaving 9 bases not matched to a gene. The CDR3 has 14 residues. CDR3 residues: CASLLRDRDTEAFF. Written as DNA, the CDR3 is TGTGCCAGCCTATTGAGGGACAGGGATACTGAAGCTTTCTTT.

The chain uses TRBV5-1 and TRBJ1-6; D gene ambiguous. CDR1 SGHRS and CDR2 YFSETQ come from the germline V gene. The V and J ends lost 4 bases and 5 bases respectively, with 13 bases between them. The CDR3 has 15 residues. Here the CDR3 DNA reads TGCGCCAGCAGCAGACTTAGTCTTAATAATTCACCCCTCCACTTT. Amino acid sequence: CASSRLSLNNSPLHF.

The chain links TRBV19 to TRBJ1-5, with D maybe TRBD1 (5 bases). Germline V gene sequence: CDR1 LNHDA, CDR2 SQIVND (reference sequence). The V and J ends lost 10 bases and 4 bases respectively, with 17 bases between them. The CDR3 has 14 residues. As DNA, the CDR3 is TGTGCCACGAGGGGACGACAGCAAAATCAGCCCCAGCATTTT. Translating it yields CATRGRQQNQPQHF.

The chain joins TRBV7-9 to TRBJ2-1; D might be TRBD1 or TRBD2, each matching 6 bases. CDR3 length: 12 residues. V lost 5 bases to trimming and J lost 9 bases, with 11 bases between them. From germline, CDR1 is SEHNR and CDR2 FQNEAQ (reference sequence). This CDR3 is CASSPEGGEQFF. In DNA form, the CDR3 reads TGTGCCAGCAGCCCAGAGGGGGGTGAGCAGTTCTTC.

The chain is built from TRBV18 and TRBJ1-1; D is perhaps TRBD1 (5 bases). The germline gives CDR1 KGHSH, CDR2 LQKENI. Trimming left V 0 bases short and J 5 bases short, with 16 bases between. CDR3 length equals 16 residues. The CDR3 region is CASSPPQLGVWTEAFF. As DNA, the CDR3 is TGTGCCAGCTCACCACCCCAACTAGGGGTATGGACTGAAGCTTTCTTT.

The chain links TRBV5-6 to TRBJ2-1; D is undetermined. Trimming cost V 4 bases and J 8 bases, with 7 bases left between them. The CDR3 extends over 11 amino acids. Germline V gene lookup returns CDR1 SGHDT and CDR2 YYEEEE. In DNA, the CDR3 is TGTGCCAGCAGCCTCTTCGATGAGCAGTTCTTC. Its protein is CASSLFDEQFF.

The CDR3 protein is CASSRTGYEQYF. The CDR3 DNA is TGTGCCAGCAGCCGTACGGGTTACGAGCAGTACTTC. The chain couples TRBV7-8 to TRBJ2-7; D gene ambiguous. CDR3 length: 12 residues. V gave up 5 bases and J gave up 4 bases, with 9 bases separating them. The germline V gene encodes CDR1 SGHVS and CDR2 FQNEAQ.

This rearrangement joins TRBV5-6 to TRBJ2-3; 12 nucleotides align to TRBD1. CDR1 is SGHDT, CDR2 YYEEEE, per germline. Trimming cost V 4 bases and J 4 bases; bases outside gene matches: 4. The CDR3 consists of 15 residues. CDR3 sequence reads: CASSLRDRGPDTQYF. DNA of the CDR3: TGTGCCAGCAGCCTCCGGGACAGGGGGCCAGATACGCAGTATTTT.

The chain employs TRBV5-6 and TRBJ2-1, with TRBD1 identical over 9 bases. Germline lookup yields CDR1 SGHDT and CDR2 YYEEEE. This CDR3 comprises 17 residues. V lost 4 bases, J lost 7 bases, and 15 bases stayed unmatched. The CDR3 protein is CASSRTKRTGVGNEQFF. As DNA, the CDR3 is TGTGCCAGCAGCCGAACAAAACGGACAGGGGTAGGGAATGAGCAGTTCTTC.

The rearrangement joins TRBV7-2 to TRBJ1-1; possibly TRBD1 for D (5 bases). The CDR3 totals 14 residues. Germline CDR1 and CDR2: SGHTA and FQGNSA. Trimming cost V 2 bases and J 0 bases, with 7 bases left between them. The CDR3 region is CASSLTGLNTEAFF. The CDR3 DNA sequence: TGTGCCAGCAGCTTAACAGGCTTGAACACTGAAGCTTTCTTT.

The chain is built from TRBV6-5 and TRBJ1-4; D is uncertain. Germline lookup yields CDR1 MNHEY and CDR2 SVGAGI. V was trimmed by 4 bases and J by 0 bases, leaving 9 bases between them. This CDR3 is 15 amino acids long. Here the CDR3 reads CASSFVSATNEKLFF. Here the CDR3 DNA reads TGTGCCAGCAGTTTTGTCAGTGCAACTAATGAAAAACTGTTTTTT.

The J gene is TRBJ1-2, the V gene TRBV7-2, with 7 bases matching TRBD1. This CDR3 comprises 15 residues. Germline V CDR1 and CDR2: SGHTA, FQGNSA. Trimming at V came to 7 bases and at J to 4 bases, leaving 12 bases not matched to a gene. DNA for the CDR3: TGTGCCAGCACTGTTCGGACAGGCAATTCCTATGGCTACACCTTC. Protein sequence: CASTVRTGNSYGYTF.

The chain has TRBV27 and TRBJ2-7; D ambiguous. Germline V gene data show CDR1 as MNHEY and CDR2 as SMNVEV (reference sequence). With 4 bases removed from V and 3 bases from J, the gap between germline ends came to 4 bases. CDR3 length: 11 residues. The CDR3 region is CASSSLYEQYF. CDR3 bases: TGTGCCAGCAGTTCCCTCTACGAGCAGTACTTC.

This chain links TRBV30 with TRBJ2-5; 8 nucleotides agree with TRBD2. CDR3 length: 15 amino acids. V was clipped by 0 bases and J by 5 bases; unmatched bases: 8. CDR1 and CDR2 (germline): GTSNPN, SVGIG (reference sequence). CDR3 nucleotide sequence: TGTGCCTGGAGTGTTCAGCGGGAGCCCCAGGAGACCCAGTACTTC. Translated: CAWSVQREPQETQYF.

This clone was observed a few times. The chain links TRBV27 to TRBJ2-3; D possibly corresponds to TRBD1 (6 bases). The V gene lost 7 bases and the J gene lost 0 bases, with 14 bases spanning the gap. The length of the CDR3 is 15 residues. The germline gives CDR1 MNHEY, CDR2 SMNVEV (reference sequence). Here the CDR3 DNA reads TGTGCCAGCAAAATCCAGGGGCTTAGCACAGATACGCAGTATTTT. The encoded protein is CASKIQGLSTDTQYF.

J is TRBJ2-1 and V is TRBV5-4, with D unresolved. V was shortened by 0 bases and J by 0 bases, with 7 bases between the two germline ends. The CDR3 spans 15 residues. Per the germline V gene, CDR1 is SGHNT and CDR2 is YYREEE (reference sequence). DNA for the CDR3: TGTGCCAGCAGCTTGGCCGTGAGCTCCTACAATGAGCAGTTCTTC. Its protein product is CASSLAVSSYNEQFF. The whole variable domain, filled in from reference TRBV5-4 and TRBJ2-1, reads ETGVTQSPTHLIKTRGQQVTLRCSSQSGHNTVSWYQQALGQGPQFIFQYYREEENGRGNFPPRFSGLQFPNYSSELNVNALELDDSALYLCASSLAVSSYNEQFFGPGTRLTVL.